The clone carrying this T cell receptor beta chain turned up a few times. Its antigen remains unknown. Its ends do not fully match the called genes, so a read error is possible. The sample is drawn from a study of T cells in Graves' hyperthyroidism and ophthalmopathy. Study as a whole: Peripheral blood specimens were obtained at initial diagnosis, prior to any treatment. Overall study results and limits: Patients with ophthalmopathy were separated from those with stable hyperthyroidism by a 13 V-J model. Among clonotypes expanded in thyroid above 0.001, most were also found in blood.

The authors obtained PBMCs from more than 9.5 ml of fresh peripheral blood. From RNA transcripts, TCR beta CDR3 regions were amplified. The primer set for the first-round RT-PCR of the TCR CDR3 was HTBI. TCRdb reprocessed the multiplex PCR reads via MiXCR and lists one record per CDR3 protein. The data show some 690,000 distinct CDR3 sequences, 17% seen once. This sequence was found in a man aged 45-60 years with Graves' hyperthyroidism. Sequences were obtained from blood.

CDR3 sequence (DNA): TGCGCCAGCAGCCAAGATCCCCACAGGGGTCTCCACGAGCAGTACTTC. It encodes CASSQDPHRGLHEQYF. The chain recombines TRBV3-1 with TRBJ2-7; TRBD1 matches 7 bases. This CDR3 contains 16 residues. Germline values: CDR1 LGHDT, CDR2 YNNKEL (reference sequence).